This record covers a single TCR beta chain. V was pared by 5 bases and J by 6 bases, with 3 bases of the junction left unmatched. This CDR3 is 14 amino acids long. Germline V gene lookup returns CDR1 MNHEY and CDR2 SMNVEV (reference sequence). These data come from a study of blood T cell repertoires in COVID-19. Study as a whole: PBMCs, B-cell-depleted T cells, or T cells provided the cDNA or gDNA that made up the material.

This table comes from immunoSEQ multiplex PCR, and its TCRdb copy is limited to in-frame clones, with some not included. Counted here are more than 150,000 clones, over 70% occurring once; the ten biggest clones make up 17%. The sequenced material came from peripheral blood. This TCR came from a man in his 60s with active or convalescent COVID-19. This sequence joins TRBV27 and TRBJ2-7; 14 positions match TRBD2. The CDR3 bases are TGTGCCAGCAGTATGGGACTAGCGGGAGCCGAGCAGTACTTC. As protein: CASSMGLAGAEQYF.